This T cell receptor beta chain came from a study of T cell repertoires in ileal Crohn's disease. Study details: All patients had surgery for stricturing (61%) or penetrating (around 40%) disease.

General observations from the study: Mucosal expansions were suggested to be mainly CD8 T cells. Every patient over 26.8% clonality showed endoscopic recurrence. Within the first postoperative year, endoscopy came at median roughly seven months.

TCRdb's table, derived via immunoSEQ multiplex PCR, lists solely in-frame clones and lacks some. The table records 12,000 or so clones, more than 70% of them present only once. Time point denoted: neoterminal ileum biopsy at postoperative endoscopy, about 6 months after surgery. Notes on this clone: Antigen: not known.

Trimming cost V 8 bases and J 0 bases; bases outside gene matches: 8. From germline, CDR1 is SGHVS and CDR2 FNYEAQ. The CDR3 spans 16 residues. The clonotype was recovered from an adult with Crohn's disease. Sequencing was done on a sample of ileal tissue. This chain joins TRBV7-6 and TRBJ2-7, with 12 bases that match TRBD2. This CDR3 is CASGRLAGGSSYEQYF. In DNA, the CDR3 is TGTGCCAGCGGTCGCCTAGCGGGAGGGAGCTCCTACGAGCAGTACTTC. Filled out from reference TRBV7-6 and TRBJ2-7, the complete variable domain reads GAGVSQSPRYKVTKRGQDVALRCDPISGHVSLYWYRQALGQGPEFLTYFNYEAQQDKSGLPNDRFSAERPEGSISTLTIQRTEQRDSAMYRCASGRLAGGSSYEQYFGPGTRLTVT.